Listed below are T cell receptor beta chains from one sample, sequenced in a study of cytomegalovirus exposure and HLA in healthy donors. Method: immunoSEQ multiplex PCR; TCRdb's copy keeps in-frame clones and lacks some. The repertoire includes approximately 54,000 clones, approximately 90% of them detected once, and around 8.4% sits in the top ten. Material: PBMCs. The receptor set was obtained from a woman aged 18-29 years in good health and CMV-seropositive. Each CDR3 is given with its conserved first and last residue. Fields, in order: CDR3 protein, V gene, CDR3 length.

cdr3_aa: CASSIGQGKGGTQYF
v_call: TRBV2
cdr3_length: 15

cdr3_aa: CASSPRGQGSSTQYF
v_call: TRBV6-4
cdr3_length: 15

cdr3_aa: CASSSQGRVGDTQYF
v_call: TRBV7-3
cdr3_length: 15

cdr3_aa: CASSQAPSGVYNEQFF
v_call: TRBV14
cdr3_length: 16

cdr3_aa: CASSWRGGPPETQYF
v_call: TRBV5-5
cdr3_length: 15

cdr3_aa: CASSFGLAGDNEQFF
v_call: TRBV7-7
cdr3_length: 15

cdr3_aa: CASSARGETQYF
v_call: TRBV2
cdr3_length: 12

cdr3_aa: CASSHGQGRGSPLHF
v_call: TRBV19
cdr3_length: 15

cdr3_aa: CAIRERQAPDNEQFF
v_call: TRBV10-3
cdr3_length: 15

cdr3_aa: CASSESVSSYEQYF
v_call: TRBV25-1
cdr3_length: 14

cdr3_aa: CASSPYSLMNTEAFF
v_call: TRBV5-6
cdr3_length: 15

cdr3_aa: CASSQAGNTQYF
v_call: TRBV4-3
cdr3_length: 12

cdr3_aa: CASSLGPTGGALYEQYF
v_call: TRBV5-4
cdr3_length: 17

cdr3_aa: CASSQALAGGQNEQFF
v_call: TRBV4-1
cdr3_length: 16

cdr3_aa: CASRRAGRLNEQFF
v_call: TRBV6-1
cdr3_length: 14

cdr3_aa: CASRPGTGNAEAFF
v_call: TRBV7-9
cdr3_length: 14

cdr3_aa: CASSPGGGTDTQYF
v_call: TRBV7-9
cdr3_length: 14